The following is a T cell receptor beta chain sequence with its context. Antigen unknown. Trimming took off 3 bases at V and 2 bases at J, with 18 bases between the two ends. This CDR3 region has 16 residues. Germline V gene lookup returns CDR1 SQVTM and CDR2 ANQGSEA. The data originate from a study of T cells after posttransplantation cyclophosphamide. The repertoire was sequenced with immunoSEQ multiplex PCR; TCRdb's copy has only in-frame clones and lacks some. The sample consists of some 20,000 clones, roughly 72% of them appearing once. Whole-study results and caveats: Skin or GI-infiltrating T cells shared few TRB sequences with blood. TRB clonality was highly associated with recipient CMV seropositivity and reactivation. Later post-transplant blood repertoires were often dominated by donor CD8+ memory clones.

Cyclophosphamide on days +3 and +4 followed busulfan-fludarabine conditioning and a marrow graft. The source was PBMCs, collected after an allogeneic stem cell transplant with post-transplant cyclophosphamide. The chain uses TRBV29-1 and TRBJ2-3; D unclear. This clonotype originated in a young adult male patient who received an allogeneic stem cell transplant from a related donor, was CMV-positive, and had acute GVHD only. Some of these T cells may belong to the graft donor. The DNA of the CDR3 is TGCAGCGTTGATACCGGGTCCTTCTTAGCCACAGATACGCAGTATTTT. It is translated as CSVDTGSFLATDTQYF.